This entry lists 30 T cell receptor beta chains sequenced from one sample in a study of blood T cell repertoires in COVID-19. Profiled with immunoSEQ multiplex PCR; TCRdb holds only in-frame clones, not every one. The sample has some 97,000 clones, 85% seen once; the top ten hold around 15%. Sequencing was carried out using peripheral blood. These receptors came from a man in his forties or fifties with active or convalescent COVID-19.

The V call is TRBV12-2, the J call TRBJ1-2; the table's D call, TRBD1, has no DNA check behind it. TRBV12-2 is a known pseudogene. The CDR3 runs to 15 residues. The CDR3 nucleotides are TGTGCAAACCGCGTGCCAAGGGGTTTGAACTATGGCTACACCTTC. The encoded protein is CANRVPRGLNYGYTF.

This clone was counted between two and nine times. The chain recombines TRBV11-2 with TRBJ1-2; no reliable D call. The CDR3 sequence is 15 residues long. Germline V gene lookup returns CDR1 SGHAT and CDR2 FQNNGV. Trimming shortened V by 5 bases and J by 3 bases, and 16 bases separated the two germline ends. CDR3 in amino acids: CASSARRIGHYGYTF. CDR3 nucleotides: TGTGCCAGCAGCGCCCGCAGGATCGGTCACTATGGCTACACCTTC. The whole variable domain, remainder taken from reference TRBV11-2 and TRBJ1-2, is EAGVAQSPRYKIIEKRQSVAFWCNPISGHATLYWYQQILGQGPKLLIQFQNNGVVDDSQLPKDRFSAERLKGVDSTLKIQPAKLEDSAVYLCASSARRIGHYGYTFGSGTRLTVV.

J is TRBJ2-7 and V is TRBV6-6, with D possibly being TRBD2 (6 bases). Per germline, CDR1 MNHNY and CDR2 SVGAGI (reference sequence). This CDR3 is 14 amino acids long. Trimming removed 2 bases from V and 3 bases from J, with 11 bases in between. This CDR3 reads CASSYGQGGYEQYF. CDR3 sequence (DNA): TGTGCCAGCAGTTACGGGCAGGGAGGCTACGAGCAGTACTTC.

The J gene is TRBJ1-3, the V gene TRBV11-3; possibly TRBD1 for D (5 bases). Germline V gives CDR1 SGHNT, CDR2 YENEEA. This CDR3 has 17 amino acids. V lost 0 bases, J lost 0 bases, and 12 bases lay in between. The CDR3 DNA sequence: TGTGCCAGCAGCTTAGATTACGACAGCCGCTCTGGAAACACCATATATTTT. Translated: CASSLDYDSRSGNTIYF.

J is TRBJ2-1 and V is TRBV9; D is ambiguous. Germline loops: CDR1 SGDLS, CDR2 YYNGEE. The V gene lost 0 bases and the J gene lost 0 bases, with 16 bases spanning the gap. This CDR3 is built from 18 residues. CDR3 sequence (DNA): TGTGCCAGCAGCGTAGTAGCCATTGGCGGAAGCTCCTACAATGAGCAGTTCTTC. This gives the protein CASSVVAIGGSSYNEQFF.

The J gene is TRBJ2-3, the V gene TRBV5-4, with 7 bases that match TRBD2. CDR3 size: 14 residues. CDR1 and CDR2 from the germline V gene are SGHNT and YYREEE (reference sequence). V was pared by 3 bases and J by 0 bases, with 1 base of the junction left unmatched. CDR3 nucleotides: TGTGCCAGCAGCTCCGGGGGGAGCACAGATACGCAGTATTTT. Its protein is CASSSGGSTDTQYF.

Here the CDR3 reads CASRRGQGNTEAFF. The CDR3 DNA follows: TGCGCCAGCAGACGGGGACAGGGAAACACTGAAGCTTTCTTT. J is TRBJ1-1 and V is TRBV5-1; 9 nucleotides agree with TRBD1. CDR1 is SGHRS and CDR2 is YFSETQ in the germline V gene. The CDR3 spans 14 residues. V shed 5 bases and J 2 bases; nucleotides not matched to a gene: 4.

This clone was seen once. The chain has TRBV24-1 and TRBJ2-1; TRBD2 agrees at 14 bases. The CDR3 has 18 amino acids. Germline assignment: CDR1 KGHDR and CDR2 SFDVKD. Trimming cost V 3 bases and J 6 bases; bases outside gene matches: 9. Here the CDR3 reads CATSDLGTSGSSVNEQFF. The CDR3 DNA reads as TGTGCCACCAGTGATCTCGGGACTAGCGGGAGTTCTGTCAATGAGCAGTTCTTC.

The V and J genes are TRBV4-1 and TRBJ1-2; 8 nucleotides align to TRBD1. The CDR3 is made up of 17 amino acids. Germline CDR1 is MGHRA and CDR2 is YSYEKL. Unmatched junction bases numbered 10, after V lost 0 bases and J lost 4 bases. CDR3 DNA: TGCGCCAGCAGCCAAGATGAAGGGACAGGACTATTCTATGGCTACACCTTC. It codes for CASSQDEGTGLFYGYTF.

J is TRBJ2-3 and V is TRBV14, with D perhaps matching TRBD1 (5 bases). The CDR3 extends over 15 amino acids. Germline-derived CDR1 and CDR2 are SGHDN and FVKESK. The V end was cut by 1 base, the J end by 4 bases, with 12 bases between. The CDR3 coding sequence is TGTGCCAGCAGCCAAGTCGCTGCAGGGCCAGATACGCAGTATTTT. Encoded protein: CASSQVAAGPDTQYF.

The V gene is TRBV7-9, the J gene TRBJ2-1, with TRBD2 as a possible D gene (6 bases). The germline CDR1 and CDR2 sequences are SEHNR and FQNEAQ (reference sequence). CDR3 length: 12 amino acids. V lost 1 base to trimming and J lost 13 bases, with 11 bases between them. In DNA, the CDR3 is TGTGCCAGCAGCTTAGGGACTACCGGTCAGTTCTTC. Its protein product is CASSLGTTGQFF. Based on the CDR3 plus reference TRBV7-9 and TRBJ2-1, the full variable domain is DTGVSQNPRHKITKRGQNVTFRCDPISEHNRLYWYRQTLGQGPEFLTYFQNEAQLEKSRLLSDRFSAERPKGSFSTLEIQRTEQGDSAMYLCASSLGTTGQFFGPGTRLTVL.

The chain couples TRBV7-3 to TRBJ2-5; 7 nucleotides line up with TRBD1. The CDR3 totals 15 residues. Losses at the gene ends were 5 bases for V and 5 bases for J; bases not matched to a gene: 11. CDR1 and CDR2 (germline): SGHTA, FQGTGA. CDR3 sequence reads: CASSPGYRGRETQYF. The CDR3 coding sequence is TGTGCCAGCAGCCCAGGCTACAGGGGCCGCGAGACCCAGTACTTC.

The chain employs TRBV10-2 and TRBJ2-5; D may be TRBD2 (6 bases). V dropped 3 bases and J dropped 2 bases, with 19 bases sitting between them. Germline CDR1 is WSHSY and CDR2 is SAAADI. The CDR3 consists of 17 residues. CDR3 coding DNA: TGCGCCAGCAGTGATCCAGGGACTTCACTAAGACAAGAGACCCAGTACTTC. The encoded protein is CASSDPGTSLRQETQYF.

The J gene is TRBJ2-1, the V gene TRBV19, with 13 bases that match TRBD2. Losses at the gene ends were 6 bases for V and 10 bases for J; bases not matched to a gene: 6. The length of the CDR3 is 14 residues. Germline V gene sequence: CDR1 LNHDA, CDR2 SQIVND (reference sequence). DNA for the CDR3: TGTGCCAGTAGCCCGGGACTAGCGGGGACGGAGCAGTTCTTC. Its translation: CASSPGLAGTEQFF. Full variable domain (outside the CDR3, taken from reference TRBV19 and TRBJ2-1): DGGITQSPKYLFRKEGQNVTLSCEQNLNHDAMYWYRQDPGQGLRLIYYSQIVNDFQKGDIAEGYSVSREKKESFPLTVTSAQKNPTAFYLCASSPGLAGTEQFFGPGTRLTVL.

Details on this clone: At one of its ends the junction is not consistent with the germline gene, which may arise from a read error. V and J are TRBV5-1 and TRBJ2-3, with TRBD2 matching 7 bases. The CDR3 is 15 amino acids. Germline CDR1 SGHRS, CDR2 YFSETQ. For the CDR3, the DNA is TGCGCCAGCAGCTTGGAAGAGACTAGCACCGATACGCAGTATTTT. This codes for CASSLEETSTDTQYF.

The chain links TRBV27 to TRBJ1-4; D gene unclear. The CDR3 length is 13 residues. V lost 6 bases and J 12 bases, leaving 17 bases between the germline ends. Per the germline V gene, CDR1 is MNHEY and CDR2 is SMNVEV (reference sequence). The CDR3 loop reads CASSLTRTQELFF. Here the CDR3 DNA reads TGTGCCAGCAGCTTAACCCGTACCCAGGAACTGTTTTTT.

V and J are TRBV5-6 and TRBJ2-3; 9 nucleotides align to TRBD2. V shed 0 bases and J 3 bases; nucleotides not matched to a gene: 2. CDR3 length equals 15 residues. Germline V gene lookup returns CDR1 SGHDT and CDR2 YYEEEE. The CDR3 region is CASSLDSGGTDTQYF. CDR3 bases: TGTGCCAGCAGCTTGGATAGCGGGGGAACAGATACGCAGTATTTT.

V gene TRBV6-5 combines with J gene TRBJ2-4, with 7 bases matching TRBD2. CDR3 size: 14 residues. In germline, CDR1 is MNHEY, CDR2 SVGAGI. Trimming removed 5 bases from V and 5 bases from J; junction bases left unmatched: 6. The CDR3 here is CASSPTSEQNIQYF. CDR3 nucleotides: TGTGCCAGCAGTCCAACTAGCGAACAAAACATTCAGTACTTC.

Here the CDR3 reads CATSRDLSGKFTDTQYF. CDR3 DNA sequence: TGTGCCACCAGCAGAGATCTTAGCGGGAAGTTCACAGATACGCAGTATTTT. J is TRBJ2-3 and V is TRBV15; 8 nucleotides agree with TRBD2. Trimming cost V 0 bases and J 2 bases; bases outside gene matches: 7. The CDR3 extends over 17 amino acids. Per the germline V gene, CDR1 is LNHNV and CDR2 is YYDKDF (reference sequence).

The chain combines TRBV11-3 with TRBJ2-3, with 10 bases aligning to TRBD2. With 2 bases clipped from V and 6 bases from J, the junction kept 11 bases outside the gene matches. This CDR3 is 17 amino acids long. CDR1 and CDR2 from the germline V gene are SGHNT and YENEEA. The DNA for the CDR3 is TGTGCCAGCAGCTTAAGGGCCCTAGCGGGAGCAGGGGATACGCAGTATTTT. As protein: CASSLRALAGAGDTQYF.

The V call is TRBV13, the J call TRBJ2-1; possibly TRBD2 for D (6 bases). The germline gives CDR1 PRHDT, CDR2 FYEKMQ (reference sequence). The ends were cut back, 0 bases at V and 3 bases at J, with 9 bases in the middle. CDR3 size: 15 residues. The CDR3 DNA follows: TGTGCCAGCAGCTTAGGCCGGGAGATCTACAATGAGCAGTTCTTC. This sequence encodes CASSLGREIYNEQFF.

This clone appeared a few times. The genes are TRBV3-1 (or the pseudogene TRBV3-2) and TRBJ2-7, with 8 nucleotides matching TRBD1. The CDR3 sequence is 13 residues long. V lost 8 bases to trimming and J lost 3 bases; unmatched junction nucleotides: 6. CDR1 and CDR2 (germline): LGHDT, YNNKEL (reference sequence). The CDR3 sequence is CASGYTGGYEQYF. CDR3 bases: TGTGCCAGCGGATATACAGGGGGCTACGAGCAGTACTTC.

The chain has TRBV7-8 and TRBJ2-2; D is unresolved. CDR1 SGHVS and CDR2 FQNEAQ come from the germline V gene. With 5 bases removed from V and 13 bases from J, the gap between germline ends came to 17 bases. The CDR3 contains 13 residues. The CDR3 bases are TGTGCCAGCAGCCCCGAGGTGGCCGTTAGGCTGTTTTTT. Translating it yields CASSPEVAVRLFF.

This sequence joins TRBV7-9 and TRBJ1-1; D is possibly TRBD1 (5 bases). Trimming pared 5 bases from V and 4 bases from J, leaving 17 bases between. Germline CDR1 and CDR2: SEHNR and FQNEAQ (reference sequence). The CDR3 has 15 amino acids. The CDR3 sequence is CASSPLDSGPTEAFF. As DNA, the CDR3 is TGTGCCAGCAGCCCCTTGGATTCAGGGCCCACTGAAGCTTTCTTT.

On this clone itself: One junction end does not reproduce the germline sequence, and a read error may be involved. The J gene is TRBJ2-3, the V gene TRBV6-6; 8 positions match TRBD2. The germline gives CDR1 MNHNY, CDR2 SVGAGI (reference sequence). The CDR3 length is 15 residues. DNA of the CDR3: TGTGCTAGCAGTTTAGGACTAGCACACACAGATACGCAGTATTTT. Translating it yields CASSLGLAHTDTQYF.

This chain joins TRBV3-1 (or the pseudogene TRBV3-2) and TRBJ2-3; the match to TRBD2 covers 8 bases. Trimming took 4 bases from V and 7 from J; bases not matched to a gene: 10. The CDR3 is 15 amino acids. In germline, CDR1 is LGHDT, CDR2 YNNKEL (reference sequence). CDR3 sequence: CASSRTSGQGHTQYF. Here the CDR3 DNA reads TGTGCCAGCAGCCGCACTAGCGGCCAGGGACATACGCAGTATTTT.

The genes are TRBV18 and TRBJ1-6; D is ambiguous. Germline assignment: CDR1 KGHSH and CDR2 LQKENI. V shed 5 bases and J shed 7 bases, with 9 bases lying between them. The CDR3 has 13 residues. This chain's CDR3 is CASSDGWNSPLHF. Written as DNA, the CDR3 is TGTGCCAGCTCAGACGGGTGGAATTCACCCCTCCACTTT. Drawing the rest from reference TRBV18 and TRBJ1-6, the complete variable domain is NAGVMQNPRHLVRRRGQEARLRCSPMKGHSHVYWYRQLPEEGLKFMVYLQKENIIDESGMPKERFSAEFPKEGPSILRIQQVVRGDSAAYFCASSDGWNSPLHFGNGTRLTVT.

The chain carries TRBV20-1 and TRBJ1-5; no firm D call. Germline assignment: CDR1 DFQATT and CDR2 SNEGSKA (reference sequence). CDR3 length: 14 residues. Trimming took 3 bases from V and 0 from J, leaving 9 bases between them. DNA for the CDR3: TGCAGTGCTAGTTCCGAGTATAGCAATCAGCCCCAGCATTTT. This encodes CSASSEYSNQPQHF.

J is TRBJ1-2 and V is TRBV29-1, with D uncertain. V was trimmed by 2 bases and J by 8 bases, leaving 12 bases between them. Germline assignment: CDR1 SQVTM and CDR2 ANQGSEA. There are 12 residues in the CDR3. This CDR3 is CSVERTVGGYTF. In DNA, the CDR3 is TGCAGCGTTGAACGGACTGTGGGGGGCTACACCTTC.

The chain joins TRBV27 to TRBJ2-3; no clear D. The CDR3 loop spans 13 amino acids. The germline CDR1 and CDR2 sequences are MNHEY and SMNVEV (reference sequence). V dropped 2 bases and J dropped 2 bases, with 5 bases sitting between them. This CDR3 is CASSLINTDTQYF. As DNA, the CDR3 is TGTGCCAGCAGTTTAATCAACACAGATACGCAGTATTTT.